Detailed here is one TCR beta chain. Its antigen remains unknown. These data are taken from a study of shared clonotypes between healthy human individuals. Across the whole study: Three plates were used per donor for CD4 naive, three for CD4 memory, two for CD8 naive and one for CD8 memory.

Using immunoSEQ multiplex PCR, the repertoire was profiled, and TCRdb retains in-frame clones only, with some absent. The sample holds roughly 2,500,000 clones; 93% are singletons and the top ten take 0.36%. Study-level results: Between several donors, naive CD4 clonotypes were shared at a level of about 5%.

Germline V gene lookup returns CDR1 SGHRS and CDR2 YFSETQ. V lost 8 bases to trimming and J lost 4 bases, with 12 bases between them. The CDR3 is 12 residues long. The TCR comes from a man aged 18 to 30 in good health. Some clones in this sample may be carry-over from other donors' samples. The material sequenced was naive CD4+ T cells from PBMCs. Sample subset: CD45RA+ positively selected. This chain connects TRBV5-1 to TRBJ1-2; D ambiguous. The CDR3: CASRGTRYGYTF. The CDR3 DNA follows: TGCGCCAGTCGGGGTACCCGCTATGGCTACACCTTC.